These 19 T cell receptor beta chains came from one sample sequenced in a study of blood T cell repertoires in COVID-19 (dated by TCRdb to 2019 to 2021). Library method: the immunoSEQ multiplex PCR assay. Here the immuneACCESS table is served through TCRdb, limited to in-frame sequences with V and J called. Missing clones are a known gap in these copies; in checked studies unresolved V genes cover under half, and the rest lacks a known reason. The sample yields some 340,000 clones; more than 70% were counted once. Under 3% of the sample comes from the top ten. Sequencing was done on a sample of peripheral blood. The receptors were sampled from a man aged 25-45 years with active or convalescent COVID-19.

The gene calls are TRBV19 and TRBJ2-7; D remains ambiguous. Germline V CDR1 and CDR2: LNHDA, SQIVND (reference sequence). The CDR3 loop spans 18 amino acids. The V gene lost 4 bases and the J gene lost 2 bases, with 24 bases spanning the gap. This CDR3 reads CASSTRPGRESNPYEQYF. The CDR3 DNA is TGTGCCAGTAGTACCCGTCCAGGCCGCGAATCAAATCCCTACGAGCAGTACTTC.

In its sample, this clone was seen once. This chain connects TRBV3-1 (or the pseudogene TRBV3-2) to TRBJ2-3, with 11 nucleotides matching TRBD2. The V and J ends lost 3 bases and 5 bases, in that order; junction bases with no gene match: 10. Germline V gives CDR1 LGHDT, CDR2 YNNKEL (reference sequence). The CDR3 covers 17 residues. The CDR3 region has the DNA TGTGCCAGCAGCCATTTCATAGCGGGGGGGCGGGAAGATACGCAGTATTTT. Residues: CASSHFIAGGREDTQYF.

CDR3 DNA: TGTGCCTGGAGGGGGAGCGGGGTTAACTATGGCTACACCTTC. Encoded protein: CAWRGSGVNYGYTF. V usage is TRBV30 and J usage is TRBJ1-2; no firm D call. Germline V gene data show CDR1 as GTSNPN and CDR2 as SVGIG (reference sequence). The V end lost 3 bases, the J end lost 1 base, and 12 bases lay between the germline ends. This CDR3 is 14 amino acids long.

V usage is TRBV29-1 and J usage is TRBJ2-3; TRBD2 matches 11 bases. The CDR3 covers 16 residues. V lost 1 base, J lost 2 bases, and 5 bases stayed unmatched. Germline CDR1 and CDR2: SQVTM and ANQGSEA. The CDR3 DNA sequence: TGCAGCGTTGAAGGGCTAGCGGGAGGTACCACAGATACGCAGTATTTT. This codes for CSVEGLAGGTTDTQYF.

The V and J genes are TRBV5-5 and TRBJ2-6; 13 nucleotides agree with TRBD2. This CDR3 spans 18 amino acids. The ends lost 4 bases at V and 2 bases at J; junction bases unmatched: 6. Germline CDR1 reads SGHKS; CDR2 reads YYEKEE (reference sequence). CDR3 residues: CASSRAGLAGPGANVLTF. The CDR3 nucleotides are TGTGCCAGCAGCCGGGCGGGACTAGCGGGACCTGGGGCCAACGTCCTGACTTTC. Full variable domain (rest looked up from reference TRBV5-5 and TRBJ2-6): DAGVTQSPTHLIKTRGQQVTLRCSPISGHKSVSWYQQVLGQGPQFIFQYYEKEERGRGNFPDRFSARQFPNYSSELNVNALLLGDSALYLCASSRAGLAGPGANVLTFGAGSRLTVL.

Note on this clone: Other DNA sequences in the same sample also yield this CDR3. V and J are TRBV6-5 and TRBJ1-5; D possibly corresponds to TRBD1 (5 bases). The germline V and J ends were trimmed by 2 bases and 4 bases, with 6 bases remaining between them. CDR3 length equals 13 residues. Germline V CDR1 and CDR2: MNHEY, SVGAGI. For the CDR3, the DNA is TGTGCCAGCAGTTACGGGGGGAATCAGCCCCAGCATTTT. Translated, it gives CASSYGGNQPQHF.

The V call is TRBV28, the J call TRBJ1-1; 9 positions match TRBD1. The germline CDR1 and CDR2 sequences are MDHEN and SYDVKM. The CDR3 has 13 residues. The V segment lost 3 bases and the J segment 12 bases; nucleotides outside the gene matches: 8. CDR3 sequence (DNA): TGTGCCAGCAGTTTCCCCGGACAGGGGAGGACTTTCTTT. Amino acid sequence: CASSFPGQGRTFF. The complete variable domain, with remaining parts taken from reference TRBV28 and TRBJ1-1, reads DVKVTQSSRYLVKRTGEKVFLECVQDMDHENMFWYRQDPGLGLRLIYFSYDVKMKEKGDIPEGYSVSREKKERFSLILESASTNQTSMYLCASSFPGQGRTFFGQGTRLTVV.

This chain uses TRBV30 with TRBJ1-5; 7 nucleotides match TRBD1. The CDR3 extends over 14 amino acids. Trimming at V came to 2 bases and at J to 4 bases, leaving 5 bases not matched to a gene. CDR1 GTSNPN and CDR2 SVGIG come from the germline V gene (reference sequence). The CDR3 sequence is CAWSMGQLNQPQHF. The CDR3 DNA follows: TGTGCCTGGAGTATGGGACAGTTAAATCAGCCCCAGCATTTT. The whole variable domain, remainder taken from reference TRBV30 and TRBJ1-5, is SQTIHQWPATLVQPVGSPLSLECTVEGTSNPNLYWYRQAAGRGLQLLFYSVGIGQISSEVPQNLSASRPQDRQFILSSKKLLLSDSGFYLCAWSMGQLNQPQHFGDGTRLSIL.

This chain links TRBV19 with TRBJ1-2, with 9 bases that match TRBD1. This CDR3 is built from 15 residues. V shed 5 bases, J shed 3 bases, and the junction held 7 bases outside the gene matches. Germline CDR1 reads LNHDA; CDR2 reads SQIVND (reference sequence). CDR3 bases: TGTGCCAGTAGTGCCCAGGGACAGGGAGACTATGGCTACACCTTC. The encoded protein is CASSAQGQGDYGYTF.

This chain joins TRBV11-2 and TRBJ2-3; no reliable D call. The CDR3 covers 15 residues. V was cut by 0 bases and J by 2 bases, with 9 bases left in between. In germline, CDR1 is SGHAT, CDR2 FQNNGV. The CDR3 is CASSLDGQFTDTQYF. As DNA, the CDR3 is TGTGCCAGCAGCTTAGATGGTCAGTTCACAGATACGCAGTATTTT.

This sequence joins TRBV6-5 and TRBJ1-2; 7 nucleotides match TRBD1. Germline loops: CDR1 MNHEY, CDR2 SVGAGI. V was clipped by 6 bases and J by 7 bases; unmatched bases: 8. The CDR3 consists of 13 residues. The CDR3 sequence: CASRPDRATGYTF. The CDR3 DNA reads as TGTGCCAGCAGACCAGACAGGGCTACTGGCTACACCTTC.

J is TRBJ2-3 and V is TRBV7-8; no clear D. The length of the CDR3 is 13 residues. Between the trimmed V and J ends, which lost 8 bases and 2 bases, there was a span of 11 bases. Per the germline V gene, CDR1 is SGHVS and CDR2 is FQNEAQ. The DNA of the CDR3 is TGTGCCAGCGGCTCACTGCCCACAGATACGCAGTATTTT. Translated, it gives CASGSLPTDTQYF.

This clone was detected only once. This chain uses TRBV5-1 with TRBJ2-3, with D maybe TRBD2 (6 bases). The V and J ends lost 7 bases and 0 bases respectively, with 12 bases between them. The CDR3 totals 14 residues. Per germline, CDR1 SGHRS and CDR2 YFSETQ. CDR3 in amino acids: CASVRGASTDTQYF. DNA for the CDR3: TGCGCCAGCGTGCGCGGGGCTAGCACAGATACGCAGTATTTT.

The genes are TRBV7-9 and TRBJ1-1, with a tentative D call TRBD1 (6 bases). Looked up from germline, CDR1 is SEHNR and CDR2 is FQNEAQ (reference sequence). V lost 3 bases and J 7 bases, leaving 18 bases between the germline ends. There are 15 residues in the CDR3. The CDR3 spells CASSFGDTGHVEAFF. CDR3 nucleotide sequence: TGTGCCAGCAGCTTTGGCGATACAGGGCATGTTGAAGCTTTCTTT.

This clone was seen a few times. This chain connects TRBV5-4 to TRBJ2-2; weak D call: TRBD2 (7 bases). Trimming pared 1 base from V and 3 bases from J, leaving 16 bases between. There are 17 residues in the CDR3. CDR1 is SGHNT, CDR2 YYREEE, per germline (reference sequence). Here the CDR3 reads CASSLPPGGPDTGELFF. The CDR3 nucleotides are TGTGCCAGCAGCTTGCCGCCCGGGGGGCCCGACACCGGGGAGCTGTTTTTT.

This sequence joins TRBV7-2 and TRBJ1-4; 7 nucleotides line up with TRBD1. CDR3 size: 13 residues. CDR1 is SGHTA and CDR2 is FQGNSA in the germline V gene. J gave up 8 bases and V 5 bases, and 5 bases lay outside the gene matches. The CDR3 nucleotides read TGTGCCAGCAGCAGAGGGACAGACGAAAAACTGTTTTTT. Translating it yields CASSRGTDEKLFF.

The chain employs TRBV10-2 and TRBJ1-1; the D gene is possibly TRBD1 (6 bases). The CDR3 has 16 residues. The V gene's germline CDR1 is WSHSY and CDR2 SAAADI. The V and J ends lost 3 bases and 4 bases respectively, with 18 bases between them. The DNA of the CDR3 is TGCGCCAGCAGTGACGGGGGGGCCCCCGGACGCACTGAAGCTTTCTTT. Encoded protein: CASSDGGAPGRTEAFF.

J is TRBJ2-3 and V is TRBV7-2; TRBD2 agrees at 8 bases. The V gene end was trimmed by 3 bases and the J gene end by 6 bases; junction bases not matched to a gene: 5. The CDR3 runs 14 residues. Germline V gene lookup returns CDR1 SGHTA and CDR2 FQGNSA. For the CDR3, the DNA is TGTGCCAGCAGCTTGGGACTAGTTGCTGATACGCAGTATTTT. Protein sequence: CASSLGLVADTQYF.

The chain recombines TRBV19 with TRBJ1-5; tentatively, D is TRBD1 (5 bases). The germline V gene encodes CDR1 LNHDA and CDR2 SQIVND (reference sequence). CDR3 size: 14 residues. V lost 3 bases to trimming and J lost 7 bases, with 13 bases between them. CDR3 DNA: TGTGCCAGTAGTATGGGGGGGACTTACCAGCCCCAGCATTTT. Translating gives CASSMGGTYQPQHF.